This is a list of T cell receptor beta chains from one sample in a study of naive and memory T cell subsets. Via MiXCR, TCRdb re-called the 5' RACE reads, giving one row per CDR3 protein. The profile shows about 59,000 distinct CDR3 sequences, approximately 8% of them singletons. The source of these receptors is a female donor in good health. CDR3s include the opening cysteine and the closing phenylalanine or tryptophan. The D gene is left open where the match is weak. Where a row states a size, it is once, few, many or the class of an expanded clone; other rows omit it.

clone size	D gene	J gene	V gene	CDR3 protein	CDR3 DNA
many	.	TRBJ1-5	TRBV10-3	CAISASNQPQHF	TGTGCCATCAGTGCCTCAAATCAGCCCCAGCATTTT
.	TRBD1	TRBJ1-6	TRBV11-3	CASSLFGQGTSPLHF	TGTGCCAGCAGCTTATTCGGACAGGGTACTTCACCCCTCCACTTT
.	.	TRBJ2-3	TRBV7-3	CASSLSPIGGEDTQYF	TGTGCCAGCAGCCTATCGCCGATTGGGGGCGAAGATACGCAGTATTTT
few	TRBD2	TRBJ2-5	TRBV29-1	CSGPPLEERELSCQETQYF	TGCAGCGGACCGCCCCTAGAGGAGCGGGAGTTAAGTTGTCAAGAGACCCAGTACTTC
.	TRBD1	TRBJ1-2	TRBV29-1	CSVPVGQGRNYGYTF	TGCAGCGTTCCGGTAGGACAGGGAAGGAACTATGGCTACACCTTC
many	TRBD1	TRBJ1-6	TRBV20-1	CSARKDRALIPLHF	TGCAGTGCTAGAAAAGACAGGGCTTTGATTCCCCTCCACTTT
.	TRBD1	TRBJ2-3	TRBV3-1	CASSQGRGQGTDTQYF	TGTGCCAGCAGCCAAGGCAGGGGGCAGGGCACAGATACGCAGTATTTT
many	.	TRBJ2-7	TRBV6-1	CASSQQGPWNEQYF	TGTGCCAGCAGCCAACAGGGCCCCTGGAATGAGCAGTACTTC
few	.	TRBJ1-1	TRBV5-4	CASSYVDVNTEAFF	TGTGCCAGCAGCTATGTGGACGTGAACACTGAAGCTTTCTTT
.	TRBD1	TRBJ1-2	TRBV10-3	CATGWTGERESGYTF	TGTGCCACGGGATGGACAGGGGAAAGGGAGAGTGGCTACACCTTC
few	.	TRBJ2-3	TRBV21-1	CASTRVGERTDTQYF	TGTGCCAGCACCCGGGTAGGGGAGAGGACAGATACGCAGTATTTT
.	.	TRBJ2-7	TRBV6-5	CASSYTWNTLSYEQYF	TGTGCCAGCAGTTACACCTGGAACACTCTTTCCTACGAGCAGTACTTC
.	.	TRBJ1-5	TRBV12-3/TRBV12-4	CASTLGGKGINQPQNF	TGTGCCAGCACCCTAGGGGGAAAGGGGATAAATCAGCCCCAGAATTTT
many	TRBD1	TRBJ2-7	TRBV20-1	CSVIGQGASYEQYF	TGCAGTGTTATCGGACAGGGGGCTTCCTACGAGCAGTACTTC
many	.	TRBJ2-1	TRBV29-1	CSVTLSGPSEQFF	TGCAGCGTGACCCTTTCGGGACCGTCCGAGCAGTTCTTC
many	.	TRBJ1-6	TRBV5-1	CASRPTASNSPLHF	TGCGCCAGCAGGCCGACAGCATCGAATTCACCCCTCCACTTT
few	TRBD1	TRBJ1-1	TRBV14	CASSPDRVKTEAFF	TGTGCCAGCAGCCCAGACAGGGTTAAGACTGAAGCTTTCTTT
few	.	TRBJ1-2	TRBV29-1	CSVESYGYTF	TGCAGCGTCGAGTCCTATGGCTACACCTTC
few	.	TRBJ1-4	TRBV27	CASSLSGRSKNEKLFF	TGTGCCAGCAGTTTATCGGGGCGGTCCAAGAATGAAAAACTGTTTTTT
.	TRBD2	TRBJ2-5	TRBV30	CAWTAAGGTQYF	TGTGCCTGGACGGCAGCGGGGGGTACCCAGTACTTC
.	TRBD2	TRBJ2-1	TRBV5-1	CASHRDTWTSGSLGEQFF	TGCGCCAGCCACCGGGACACCTGGACTAGCGGGAGTCTGGGTGAGCAGTTCTTC
many	TRBD1	TRBJ1-1	TRBV19	CASTLVLTRDRGTEAFF	TGTGCCAGTACCCTCGTCCTTACCCGGGACAGGGGCACTGAAGCTTTCTTT
many	TRBD2	TRBJ2-1	TRBV19	CASMRGAGEYNEQFF	TGTGCCAGTATGCGGGGAGCGGGAGAGTACAATGAGCAGTTCTTC
.	TRBD2	TRBJ2-7	TRBV20-1	CSAGTSGGAISYEQYF	TGCAGTGCTGGGACTAGCGGGGGGGCGATTTCCTACGAGCAGTACTTC
.	.	TRBJ2-3	TRBV6-1	CATRYTDTQYF	TGTGCCACCAGGTACACGGATACGCAGTATTTT
few	.	TRBJ2-2	TRBV28	CASTLVGGELFF	TGTGCCAGCACCCTAGTAGGCGGGGAGCTGTTTTTT
.	.	TRBJ2-7	TRBV30	CAWSRKGGYEQYF	TGTGCCTGGAGTCGAAAGGGGGGATACGAGCAGTACTTC
few	.	TRBJ2-1	TRBV5-6	CASSLGVGPWDEQFF	TGTGCCAGCAGCTTAGGGGTGGGACCTTGGGATGAGCAGTTCTTC
many	.	TRBJ2-7	TRBV20-1	CSARDLRGSAYEQYF	TGCAGTGCTAGAGATTTAAGGGGAAGCGCCTACGAGCAGTACTTC
few	TRBD1	TRBJ2-3	TRBV7-9	CASSWHPTGQPPDTQYF	TGTGCCAGCAGCTGGCACCCGACGGGACAGCCTCCAGATACGCAGTATTTT
.	.	TRBJ1-1	TRBV30	CAWSVWPTEAFF	TGTGCCTGGAGTGTATGGCCCACTGAAGCTTTCTTT
.	.	TRBJ2-5	TRBV29-1	CSAQTETQYF	TGCAGCGCCCAGACAGAAACCCAGTACTTC